The source of this TCR beta chain is a study of blood T cell repertoires in COVID-19. Seattle researchers signed up patients amid active infection and tracked them longitudinally. Original processing notes: Researchers report that nucleated cell counts were estimated from reference gene primer amplification. Clones were read by immunoSEQ multiplex PCR, and TCRdb kept only the in-frame ones, dropping some. V, J and clone size reflect that table, while D and trimming were determined from the DNA. The sample consists of around 480,000 clones, roughly 88% of them appearing once. Per the germline V gene, CDR1 is SGHAT and CDR2 is FQNNGV. Trimming removed 0 bases at V and 14 bases at J, with 11 bases between. CDR3 length: 12 residues.

The sample taken for sequencing was peripheral blood. The origin of this receptor is a woman in her forties or fifties with COVID-19, enrolled during active disease. This rearrangement joins TRBV11-2 to TRBJ1-3; no firm D call. The DNA of the CDR3 is TGTGCCAGCAGCTTAGATGGGAGGCTCCTATATTTT. Protein: CASSLDGRLLYF.